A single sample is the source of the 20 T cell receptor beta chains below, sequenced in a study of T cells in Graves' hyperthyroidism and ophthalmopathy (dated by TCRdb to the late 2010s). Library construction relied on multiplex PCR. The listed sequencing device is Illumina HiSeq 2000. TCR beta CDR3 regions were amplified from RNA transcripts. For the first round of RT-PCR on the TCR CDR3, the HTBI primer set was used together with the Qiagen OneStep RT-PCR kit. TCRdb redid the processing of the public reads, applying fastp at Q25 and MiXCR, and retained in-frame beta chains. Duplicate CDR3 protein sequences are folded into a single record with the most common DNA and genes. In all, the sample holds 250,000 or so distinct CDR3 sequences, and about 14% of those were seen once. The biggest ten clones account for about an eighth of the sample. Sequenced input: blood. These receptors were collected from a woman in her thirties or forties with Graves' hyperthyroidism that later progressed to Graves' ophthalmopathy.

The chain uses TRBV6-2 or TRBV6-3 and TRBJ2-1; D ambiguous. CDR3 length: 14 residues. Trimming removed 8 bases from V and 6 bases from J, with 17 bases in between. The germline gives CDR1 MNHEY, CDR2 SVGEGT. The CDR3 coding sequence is TGTGCCAGCCGAGAGCCTCTAAGGAGCAATGAGCAGTTCTTC. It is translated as CASREPLRSNEQFF.

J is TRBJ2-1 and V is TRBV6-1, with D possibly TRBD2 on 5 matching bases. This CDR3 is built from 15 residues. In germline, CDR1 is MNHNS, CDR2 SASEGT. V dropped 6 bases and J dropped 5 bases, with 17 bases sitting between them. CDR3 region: CASRPGRGSNNEQFF. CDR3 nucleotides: TGTGCCAGCAGACCGGGCCGAGGGTCAAACAATGAGCAGTTCTTC.

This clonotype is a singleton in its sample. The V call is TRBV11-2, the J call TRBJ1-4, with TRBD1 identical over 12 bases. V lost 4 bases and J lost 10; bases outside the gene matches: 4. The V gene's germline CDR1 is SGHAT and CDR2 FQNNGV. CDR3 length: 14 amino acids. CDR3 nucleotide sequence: TGTGCCAGCAGCTCGGGACAGGGGGCTGGAAAACTGTTTTTT. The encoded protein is CASSSGQGAGKLFF.

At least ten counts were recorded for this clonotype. The chain's CDR3 is CSGVVAPARETQYF. The CDR3 DNA follows: TGCAGTGGAGTGGTTGCGCCGGCCCGAGAGACCCAGTACTTC. The rearrangement joins TRBV20-1 to TRBJ2-5; D is uncertain. From germline, CDR1 is DFQATT and CDR2 SNEGSKA (reference sequence). The CDR3 loop spans 14 amino acids. V shed 7 bases and J shed 4 bases, with 19 bases lying between them.

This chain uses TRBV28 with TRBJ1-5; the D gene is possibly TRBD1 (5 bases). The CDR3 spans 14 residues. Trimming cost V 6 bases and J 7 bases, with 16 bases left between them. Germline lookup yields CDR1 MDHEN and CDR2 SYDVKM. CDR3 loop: CASRDGAGIQPQHF. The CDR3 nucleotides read TGTGCCAGCAGGGACGGGGCGGGAATCCAGCCCCAGCATTTT. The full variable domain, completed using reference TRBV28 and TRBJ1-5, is DVKVTQSSRYLVKRTGEKVFLECVQDMDHENMFWYRQDPGLGLRLIYFSYDVKMKEKGDIPEGYSVSREKKERFSLILESASTNQTSMYLCASRDGAGIQPQHFGDGTRLSIL.

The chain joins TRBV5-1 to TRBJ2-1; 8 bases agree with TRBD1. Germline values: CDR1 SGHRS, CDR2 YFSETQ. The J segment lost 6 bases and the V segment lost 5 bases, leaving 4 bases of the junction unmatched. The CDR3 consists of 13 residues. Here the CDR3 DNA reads TGCGCCAGCAGGCCTCAGGGGGCCAATGAGCAGTTCTTC. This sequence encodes CASRPQGANEQFF. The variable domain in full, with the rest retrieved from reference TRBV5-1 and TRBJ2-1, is KAGVTQTPRYLIKTRGQQVTLSCSPISGHRSVSWYQQTPGQGLQFLFEYFSETQRNKGNFPGRFSGRQFSNSRSEMNVSTLELGDSALYLCASRPQGANEQFFGPGTRLTVL.

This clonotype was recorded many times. The chain's CDR3 is CASLGTSGSRLYEQYF. CDR3 in DNA: TGCGCCAGCCTTGGGACTAGCGGGAGTAGGTTATACGAGCAGTACTTC. The chain recombines TRBV10-2 with TRBJ2-7; 14 bases are shared with TRBD2. J gave up 4 bases and V 8 bases, and 10 bases lay outside the gene matches. There are 16 residues in the CDR3. The germline CDR1 and CDR2 sequences are WSHSY and SAAADI.

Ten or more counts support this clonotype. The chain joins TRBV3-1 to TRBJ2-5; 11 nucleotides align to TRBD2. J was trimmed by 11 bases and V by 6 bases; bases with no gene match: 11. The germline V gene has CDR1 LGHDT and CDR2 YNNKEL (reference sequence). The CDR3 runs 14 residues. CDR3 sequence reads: CASRASGTSGSQYF. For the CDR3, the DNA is TGTGCCAGCAGGGCGTCCGGGACTAGCGGCAGTCAGTACTTC.

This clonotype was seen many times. CDR3 nucleotide sequence: TGTGCCAGCTCAACGGATACGAACACCGGGGAGCTGTTTTTT. Protein: CASSTDTNTGELFF. The chain couples TRBV18 to TRBJ2-2; D unclear. V shed 5 bases and J shed 0 bases, with 7 bases lying between them. The germline CDR1 and CDR2 sequences are KGHSH and LQKENI. The CDR3 is 14 amino acids.

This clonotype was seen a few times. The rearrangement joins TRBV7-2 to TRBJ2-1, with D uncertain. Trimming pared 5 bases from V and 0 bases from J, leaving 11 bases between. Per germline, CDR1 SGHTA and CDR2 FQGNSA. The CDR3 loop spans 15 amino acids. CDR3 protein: CASSPTPSSYNEQFF. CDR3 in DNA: TGTGCCAGCAGCCCAACTCCGAGCTCCTACAATGAGCAGTTCTTC.

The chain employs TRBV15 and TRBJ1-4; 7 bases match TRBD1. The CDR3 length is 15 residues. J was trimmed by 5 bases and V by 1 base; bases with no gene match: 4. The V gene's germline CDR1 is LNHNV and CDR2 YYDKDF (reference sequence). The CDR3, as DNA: TGTGCCACCAGCAGAGTAGGAGGGGGCAATGAAAAACTGTTTTTT. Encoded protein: CATSRVGGGNEKLFF.

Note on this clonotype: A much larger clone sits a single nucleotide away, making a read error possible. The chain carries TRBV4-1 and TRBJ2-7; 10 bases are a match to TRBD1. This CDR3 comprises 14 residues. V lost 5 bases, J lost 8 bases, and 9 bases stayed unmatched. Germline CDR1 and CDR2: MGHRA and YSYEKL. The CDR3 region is CASSGRQGADKQYF. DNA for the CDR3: TGCGCCAGCAGCGGGCGACAGGGGGCGGACAAGCAGTACTTC.

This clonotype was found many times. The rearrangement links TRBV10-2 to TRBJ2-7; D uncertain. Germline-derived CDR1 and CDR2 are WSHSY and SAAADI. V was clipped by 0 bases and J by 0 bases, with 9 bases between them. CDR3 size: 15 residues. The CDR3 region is CASSESGLTSYEQYF. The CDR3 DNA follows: TGCGCCAGCAGTGAGTCGGGTCTAACCTCCTACGAGCAGTACTTC.

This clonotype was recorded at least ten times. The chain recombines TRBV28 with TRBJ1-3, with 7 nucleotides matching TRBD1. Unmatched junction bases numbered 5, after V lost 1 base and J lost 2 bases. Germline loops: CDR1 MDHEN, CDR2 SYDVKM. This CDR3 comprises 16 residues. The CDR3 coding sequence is TGTGCCAGCAGTTTATTAGGAGGGACAGCTGGAAACACCATATATTTT. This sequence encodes CASSLLGGTAGNTIYF.

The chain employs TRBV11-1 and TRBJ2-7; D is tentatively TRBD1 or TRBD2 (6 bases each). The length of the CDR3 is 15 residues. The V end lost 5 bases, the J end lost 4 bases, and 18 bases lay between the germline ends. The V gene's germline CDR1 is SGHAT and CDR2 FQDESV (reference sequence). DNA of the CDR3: TGTGCCAGCAGCCCCCGGGGGCTTGGAGCTTACGAGCAGTACTTC. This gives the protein CASSPRGLGAYEQYF.

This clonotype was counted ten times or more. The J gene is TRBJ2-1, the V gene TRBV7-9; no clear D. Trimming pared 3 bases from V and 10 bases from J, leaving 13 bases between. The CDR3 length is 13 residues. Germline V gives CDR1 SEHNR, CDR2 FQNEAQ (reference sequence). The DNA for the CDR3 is TGTGCCAGCAGCTTCGAGACACAAGAAGAGCAGTTCTTC. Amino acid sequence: CASSFETQEEQFF.

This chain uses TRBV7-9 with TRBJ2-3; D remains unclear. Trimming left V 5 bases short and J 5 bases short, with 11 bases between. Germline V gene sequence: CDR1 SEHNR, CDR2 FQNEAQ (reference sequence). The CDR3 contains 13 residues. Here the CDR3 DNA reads TGTGCCAGCAGCGGGGATGGGCAAGATACGCAGTATTTT. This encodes CASSGDGQDTQYF.

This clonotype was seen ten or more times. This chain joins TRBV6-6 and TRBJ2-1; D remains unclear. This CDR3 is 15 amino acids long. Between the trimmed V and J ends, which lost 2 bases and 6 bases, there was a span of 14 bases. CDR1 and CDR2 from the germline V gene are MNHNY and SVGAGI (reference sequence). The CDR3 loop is CASSYLGVVGNEQFF. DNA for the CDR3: TGTGCCAGCAGTTACCTGGGTGTGGTGGGCAATGAGCAGTTCTTC.

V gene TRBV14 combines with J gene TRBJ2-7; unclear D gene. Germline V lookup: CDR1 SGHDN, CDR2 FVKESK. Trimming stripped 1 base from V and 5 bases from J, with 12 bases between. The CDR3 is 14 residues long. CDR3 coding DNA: TGTGCCAGCAGCCAAGTAGGCAGGTCCCACGAGCAGTACTTC. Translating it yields CASSQVGRSHEQYF.

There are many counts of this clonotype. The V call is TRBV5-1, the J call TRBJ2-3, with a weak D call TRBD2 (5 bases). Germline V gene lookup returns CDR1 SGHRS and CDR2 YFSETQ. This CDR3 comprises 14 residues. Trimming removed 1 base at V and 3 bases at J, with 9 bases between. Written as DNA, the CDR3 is TGCGCCAGCAGCTTGTGGTCGGGAACAGATACGCAGTATTTT. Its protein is CASSLWSGTDTQYF. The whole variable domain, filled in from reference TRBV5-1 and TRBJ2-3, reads KAGVTQTPRYLIKTRGQQVTLSCSPISGHRSVSWYQQTPGQGLQFLFEYFSETQRNKGNFPGRFSGRQFSNSRSEMNVSTLELGDSALYLCASSLWSGTDTQYFGPGTRLTVL.